This TCR beta chain was obtained from a study of early T cells in non-severe SARS-CoV-2 infection. The wider study: Sequenced bulk RNA came from whole blood that was unsorted, and chains were unpaired.

Notes on the study in general: The VDJdb matching leaned toward anti-spike CD8 responses and overlooked private and CD4 specificities.

Germline V gives CDR1 MNHEY, CDR2 SVGAGI. CDR3 length: 14 residues. This clonotype was seen a few times. Its specificity is unknown. Being one base from a much bigger clone, this may be a read error. Researchers attached unique molecular identifiers to individual cDNA molecules. TCRdb passed the 5' RACE reads through MiXCR, listing each CDR3 protein once. Of about 42,000 distinct CDR3 sequences in the sample, roughly 7.1% are singletons; the top ten hold roughly 5%. V gene TRBV6-5 combines with J gene TRBJ2-1; a possible D gene is TRBD2 (6 bases). The TCR sequence derives from an adult who was a healthcare worker with PCR-confirmed SARS-CoV-2 infection or an uninfected control (not recorded which). Sequencing was performed on whole blood. DNA of the CDR3: TGTGCCAGCACCCAATTGGGGGGTTACAATGAGCTGTTCTTC. Translating gives CASTQLGGYNELFF.